This T cell receptor beta chain was found in a study of T cell responses to AZD1222 COVID-19 vaccine. General study points: Reports say nearly half of spike-specific TCRs go after unmutated variant regions. The span of vaccine-associated CD4 TCRs extended across spike, with dominance at 160-218 and 743-854. There were repertoire samples only from the period after the peak T cell response.

The table came from immunoSEQ multiplex PCR; TCRdb's copy has only in-frame clones and leaves some out. The sample yields approximately 150,000 clones, approximately 88% seen once. Remarks on this clone: Its antigen is unidentified.

Germline V gene sequence: CDR1 SSHAT, CDR2 FNYEAQ (reference sequence). The CDR3 extends over 15 amino acids. Pooling covered second doses at about 4 or about 12 weeks. The genes are TRBV7-7 and TRBJ2-2; 8 bases are shared with TRBD1. This receptor was obtained from an adult who received the AZD1222 COVID-19 vaccine. The sample consisted of peripheral blood, taken 28 days after the second AZD1222 dose. Here the CDR3 reads CATRRTGQFAGELFF. The CDR3 DNA sequence: TGTGCTACCCGTCGGACAGGGCAATTCGCCGGGGAGCTGTTTTTT.